This entry lists 24 T cell receptor beta chains sequenced from one sample in a study of blood T cell repertoires in COVID-19. Sequenced by immunoSEQ multiplex PCR; TCRdb stores in-frame clones only, minus some. This sample has about 140,000 clones; 84% occur once, and the top ten carry more than 3%. The sequenced material came from PBMCs or T cells enriched from blood (not recorded which). These receptors all stem from a woman in her forties or fifties with acute COVID-19.

The V call is TRBV6-4, the J call TRBJ2-7, with 9 bases fitting TRBD1. Trimming cost V 6 bases and J 4 bases; bases outside gene matches: 7. The germline gives CDR1 MRHNA, CDR2 SNTAGT. The CDR3 is 14 residues long. In nucleotides, the CDR3 is TGTGCCAGCAGAGGGACAGGGAATGTGTACGAGCAGTACTTC. Residues: CASRGTGNVYEQYF.

There are a few counts of this clone. The chain uses TRBV2 and TRBJ2-5; D not resolved. Germline V gives CDR1 SNHLY, CDR2 FYNNEI. The CDR3 totals 13 residues. V was trimmed by 3 bases and J by 3 bases, leaving 8 bases between them. The CDR3, as DNA: TGTGCCAGCAGTGACTGGCTGAAAGAGACCCAGTACTTC. This codes for CASSDWLKETQYF.

This sequence joins TRBV28 and TRBJ1-3, with TRBD1 identical over 7 bases. The CDR3 extends over 15 amino acids. V gave up 2 bases and J gave up 4 bases; unmatched junction bases: 5. Germline CDR1 reads MDHEN; CDR2 reads SYDVKM. The CDR3 region is CASSLPGTVGNTIYF. The CDR3 nucleotides read TGTGCCAGCAGTTTACCCGGGACAGTAGGAAACACCATATATTTT.

This clone has only one observation. The chain is built from TRBV27 and TRBJ1-2; possible D gene TRBD1, 5 bases. The CDR3 has 15 amino acids. In germline, CDR1 is MNHEY, CDR2 SMNVEV (reference sequence). V was pared by 5 bases and J by 4 bases, with 17 bases between. In DNA, the CDR3 is TGTGCCAGCAGTCGGGTCCCCCAGGGCGGCTATGGCTACACCTTC. It specifies CASSRVPQGGYGYTF.

V and J are TRBV12-3 or TRBV12-4 and TRBJ1-1; 7 positions agree with TRBD1. The length of the CDR3 is 12 residues. With 4 bases clipped from V and 7 bases from J, the junction kept 3 bases outside the gene matches. CDR3 protein: CASSSGTVEAFF. The CDR3 nucleotides are TGTGCCAGCAGTTCCGGGACAGTTGAAGCTTTCTTT.

The rearrangement links TRBV12-3 or TRBV12-4 to TRBJ2-7, with D maybe TRBD2 (6 bases). CDR3 size: 13 residues. Between the trimmed V and J ends, which lost 6 bases and 2 bases, there was a span of 11 bases. The CDR3 region is CASRIGGAYEQYF. CDR3 nucleotides: TGTGCCAGCAGGATCGGGGGAGCCTACGAGCAGTACTTC.

A few counts support this clone. This chain links TRBV6-6 with TRBJ2-7, with 8 positions matching TRBD1. Unmatched junction bases numbered 17, after V lost 5 bases and J lost 5 bases. Germline V gene lookup returns CDR1 MNHNY and CDR2 SVGAGI (reference sequence). The CDR3 extends over 17 amino acids. The CDR3 DNA reads TGTGCCAGCAGTCTTCATACTGCAGACAGGGGAGTGAACGAGCAGTACTTC. Protein sequence: CASSLHTADRGVNEQYF.

The chain's CDR3 is CASTRDSSGANVLTF. The CDR3 region has the DNA TGTGCCAGCACGAGGGACAGCTCTGGGGCCAACGTCCTGACTTTC. V gene TRBV7-2 combines with J gene TRBJ2-6, with 7 bases aligning to TRBD1. The CDR3 is made up of 15 amino acids. Unmatched junction bases numbered 3, after V lost 7 bases and J lost 0 bases. CDR1 is SGHTA and CDR2 is FQGNSA in the germline V gene.

The chain carries TRBV11-2 and TRBJ2-3; D gene unclear. This CDR3 has 15 amino acids. V gave up 5 bases and J gave up 0 bases, with 12 bases separating them. In germline, CDR1 is SGHAT, CDR2 FQNNGV. The CDR3 spells CASSPSLLSTDTQYF. The DNA of the CDR3 is TGTGCCAGCAGCCCGTCCCTCCTTAGCACAGATACGCAGTATTTT.

The V gene is TRBV6-5, the J gene TRBJ2-7; D is perhaps TRBD1 (6 bases). Germline CDR1 reads MNHEY; CDR2 reads SVGAGI. The CDR3 loop spans 15 amino acids. Trimming took off 4 bases at V and 6 bases at J, with 19 bases between the two ends. For the CDR3, the DNA is TGTGCCAGCAGTTTGGGGGCCGCAGGGACGGGCGAGCAGTACTTC. It codes for CASSLGAAGTGEQYF.

The chain employs TRBV5-1 and TRBJ2-7; 8 bases align to TRBD1. CDR1 SGHRS and CDR2 YFSETQ come from the germline V gene. V was pared by 4 bases and J by 6 bases, with 9 bases of the junction left unmatched. This CDR3 has 14 amino acids. CDR3 sequence: CASSPPGTGSEQYF. The CDR3 nucleotides read TGCGCCAGCAGCCCGCCCGGGACAGGTAGCGAGCAGTACTTC. The whole variable domain, remainder taken from reference TRBV5-1 and TRBJ2-7, is KAGVTQTPRYLIKTRGQQVTLSCSPISGHRSVSWYQQTPGQGLQFLFEYFSETQRNKGNFPGRFSGRQFSNSRSEMNVSTLELGDSALYLCASSPPGTGSEQYFGPGTRLTVT.

V gene TRBV7-8 combines with J gene TRBJ1-5; perhaps TRBD1 as D (6 bases). The CDR3 consists of 17 residues. Germline V lookup: CDR1 SGHVS, CDR2 FQNEAQ. The V and J ends lost 1 base and 6 bases respectively, with 19 bases between them. The CDR3 reads CASSLGGGREMGQPQHF. CDR3 DNA sequence: TGTGCCAGCAGCTTAGGGGGGGGCAGGGAGATGGGTCAGCCCCAGCATTTT. Using reference TRBV7-8 and TRBJ1-5 for the parts outside the CDR3, the full variable domain is GAGVSQSPRYKVAKRGQDVALRCDPISGHVSLFWYQQALGQGPEFLTYFQNEAQLDKSGLPSDRFFAERPEGSVSTLKIQRTQQEDSAVYLCASSLGGGREMGQPQHFGDGTRLSIL.

The V call is TRBV7-9, the J call TRBJ2-1; 10 nucleotides line up with TRBD2. From germline, CDR1 is SEHNR and CDR2 FQNEAQ (reference sequence). CDR3 size: 14 residues. V lost 3 bases and J lost 7; bases outside the gene matches: 3. The DNA for the CDR3 is TGTGCCAGCAGCTTCAGCGGGAGGGGGAATGAGCAGTTCTTC. It translates to CASSFSGRGNEQFF.

This chain connects TRBV11-3 to TRBJ2-1, with D tentatively TRBD2 (5 bases). Germline values: CDR1 SGHNT, CDR2 YENEEA. Deletions cut 2 bases from V and 10 bases from J, with 12 bases between. The CDR3 contains 13 residues. The CDR3 nucleotides are TGTGCCAGCAGCTTACTTGGGAGAGGGGAGCAGTTCTTC. Amino acid sequence: CASSLLGRGEQFF.

The chain couples TRBV3-1 (or the pseudogene TRBV3-2) to TRBJ1-6, with D unclear. In germline, CDR1 is LGHDT, CDR2 YNNKEL (reference sequence). The CDR3 consists of 14 residues. The ends were cut back, 8 bases at V and 5 bases at J, with 13 bases in the middle. CDR3 bases: TGTGCCAGCGGTTACGGTGTCGATAATTCACCCCTCCACTTT. Translating gives CASGYGVDNSPLHF.

The chain has TRBV4-1 and TRBJ2-7; D gene ambiguous. Germline V lookup: CDR1 MGHRA, CDR2 YSYEKL. V lost 0 bases and J 6 bases, leaving 9 bases between the germline ends. The CDR3 length is 13 residues. The CDR3 DNA reads as TGCGCCAGCAGCCAAGACCCGCAGGTCGAGCAGTACTTC. Translating gives CASSQDPQVEQYF.

This clone was detected once. The chain couples TRBV5-6 to TRBJ2-6, with D unclear. Germline V gene sequence: CDR1 SGHDT, CDR2 YYEEEE. CDR3 length equals 15 residues. V was cut by 1 base and J by 1 base, with 6 bases left in between. The CDR3 spells CASSLSVSGANVLTF. The CDR3 coding sequence is TGTGCCAGCAGCTTGTCGGTGTCTGGGGCCAACGTCCTGACTTTC.

The chain is built from TRBV13 and TRBJ2-4; 10 bases line up with TRBD1. The CDR3 has 15 residues. Germline lookup yields CDR1 PRHDT and CDR2 FYEKMQ (reference sequence). V was pared by 5 bases and J by 6 bases, with 7 bases of the junction left unmatched. The CDR3 reads CASSLSGQGLNIQYF. CDR3 DNA sequence: TGTGCCAGCAGCCTCTCGGGACAGGGGTTAAACATTCAGTACTTC. The full variable domain, rest sourced from reference TRBV13 and TRBJ2-4, is AAGVIQSPRHLIKEKRETATLKCYPIPRHDTVYWYQQGPGQDPQFLISFYEKMQSDKGSIPDRFSAQQFSDYHSELNMSSLELGDSALYFCASSLSGQGLNIQYFGAGTRLSVL.

A single count supports this clone. DNA of the CDR3: TGTGCCTGGAGTGCCACGGGACAGCTGGGAGGGGCCAACGTCCTGACTTTC. This translates into CAWSATGQLGGANVLTF. The V gene is TRBV30, the J gene TRBJ2-6; the match to TRBD1 covers 7 bases. The germline gives CDR1 GTSNPN, CDR2 SVGIG (reference sequence). The CDR3 consists of 17 residues. V lost 1 base, J lost 4 bases, and 10 bases stayed unmatched.

This clone was seen a handful of times. The rearrangement joins TRBV28 to TRBJ1-1; perhaps TRBD1 as D (5 bases). CDR3 length: 14 amino acids. Germline lookup yields CDR1 MDHEN and CDR2 SYDVKM. V lost 7 bases and J lost 0, with 12 bases in between. The CDR3 loop reads CASIGGGVNTEAFF. As DNA, the CDR3 is TGTGCCAGCATTGGGGGAGGCGTGAACACTGAAGCTTTCTTT.

This sequence joins TRBV6-2 or TRBV6-3 and TRBJ1-5, with a weak D call TRBD1 (5 bases). CDR1 and CDR2 from the germline V gene are MNHEY and SVGEGT. The CDR3 loop spans 17 amino acids. V shed 5 bases and J shed 3 bases, with 20 bases lying between them. CDR3 bases: TGTGCCAGCAGTGCCCTCGTGGGAGGGGTAGACAATCAGCCCCAGCATTTT. Translating gives CASSALVGGVDNQPQHF.

CDR3: CSARGEGEQYF. The CDR3 DNA reads as TGCAGTGCTAGAGGGGAGGGCGAGCAGTACTTC. The chain is built from TRBV20-1 and TRBJ2-7; 7 positions match TRBD2. The germline V gene encodes CDR1 DFQATT and CDR2 SNEGSKA (reference sequence). The V segment lost 1 base and the J segment 6 bases; nucleotides outside the gene matches: 0. The CDR3 contains 11 residues.

The rearrangement links TRBV18 to TRBJ2-2, with 14 bases identical to TRBD2. V lost 8 bases, J lost 5 bases, and 7 bases stayed unmatched. This CDR3 region has 16 residues. Germline V lookup: CDR1 KGHSH, CDR2 LQKENI. The CDR3 reads CASAPTSGRDTGELFF. The CDR3, as DNA: TGTGCCAGCGCCCCGACTAGCGGGAGGGATACCGGGGAGCTGTTTTTT.

This clone appeared a few times. The chain recombines TRBV7-2 with TRBJ2-1; a possible D gene is TRBD1 (5 bases). Germline V gene lookup returns CDR1 SGHTA and CDR2 FQGNSA. This CDR3 spans 14 amino acids. V was trimmed by 10 bases and J by 9 bases, leaving 22 bases between them. CDR3 protein: CATLKGSSTAEQFF. The CDR3 DNA sequence: TGTGCCACGCTTAAGGGCTCTTCGACAGCTGAGCAGTTCTTC.